Below, 31 T cell receptor beta chains from the same sample are listed, as sequenced in a study of a mutant IDH1 vaccine in newly diagnosed glioma. Repertoires were generated with immunoSEQ multiplex PCR, while TCRdb's copy carries only in-frame clones and drops some. This table holds roughly 38,000 clones, about 76% found once. Time point specified: week 23, last vaccination. Every single dose of the vaccine, 300 ug of mutant IDH1 20-mer peptide, came with topical imiquimod. Their antigens are not known. The sample in question was PBMCs, obtained from a glioma patient whose treatment included an IDH1 peptide vaccine. The receptors originated from a man aged 45 to 65 with glioma.

The J gene is TRBJ2-1, the V gene TRBV14; 10 positions match TRBD2. This CDR3 comprises 17 residues. V dropped 1 base and J dropped 7; count of bases not matched to a gene: 10. The germline CDR1 and CDR2 sequences are SGHDN and FVKESK. CDR3 bases: TGTGCCAGCAGCCAAGTATCGCTAGCGGGGGAACGTAATGAGCAGTTCTTC. Amino acid sequence: CASSQVSLAGERNEQFF.

The V call is TRBV6-6, the J call TRBJ1-1; D is undetermined. This CDR3 spans 13 amino acids. The V gene's germline CDR1 is MNHNY and CDR2 SVGAGI (reference sequence). Trimming removed 4 bases from V and 1 base from J, with 7 bases in between. The CDR3: CASSSVRNTEAFF. In DNA form, the CDR3 reads TGTGCCAGCAGTTCTGTACGGAACACTGAAGCTTTCTTT.

This clone was counted once. The CDR3: CASSIARGRGNQPQHF. The CDR3 DNA reads as TGTGCCAGTAGTATAGCGCGGGGTAGGGGCAATCAGCCCCAGCATTTT. The V gene is TRBV19, the J gene TRBJ1-5; no firm D call. This CDR3 has 16 residues. Germline CDR1 and CDR2: LNHDA and SQIVND (reference sequence). Trimming cost V 1 base and J 2 bases, with 12 bases left between them.

The chain employs TRBV5-1 and TRBJ1-5; tentatively, D is TRBD1 (5 bases). Trimming shortened V by 0 bases and J by 7 bases, and 17 bases separated the two germline ends. The CDR3 runs to 16 residues. CDR1 and CDR2 from the germline V gene are SGHRS and YFSETQ. CDR3 nucleotides: TGCGCCAGCAGCTTGGGCGAAGGGCAGGGCGGGCAGCCCCAGCATTTT. It encodes CASSLGEGQGGQPQHF.

This clone has only a few counts. The rearrangement uses TRBV6-5 and TRBJ1-6, with 7 nucleotides matching TRBD1. V gave up 4 bases and J gave up 5 bases; unmatched junction bases: 2. Germline lookup yields CDR1 MNHEY and CDR2 SVGAGI. The CDR3 covers 14 residues. The CDR3 DNA is TGTGCCAGCAGTTTGACAGGGAATAATTCACCCCTCCACTTT. This codes for CASSLTGNNSPLHF.

This chain connects TRBV7-2 to TRBJ1-3; 8 bases fit TRBD1. The CDR3 runs to 15 residues. CDR1 is SGHTA, CDR2 FQGNSA, per germline. The ends lost 5 bases at V and 0 bases at J; junction bases unmatched: 3. CDR3 in amino acids: CASSQTGASGNTIYF. Here the CDR3 DNA reads TGTGCCAGCAGCCAGACAGGGGCCTCTGGAAACACCATATATTTT.

The genes are TRBV6-6 and TRBJ1-3; no reliable D call. V was clipped by 5 bases and J by 0 bases, with 8 bases between them. Germline-derived CDR1 and CDR2 are MNHNY and SVGAGI (reference sequence). The CDR3 is made up of 14 amino acids. The CDR3 DNA reads TGTGCCAGCAGTGCCGGGATCTCTGGAAACACCATATATTTT. It is translated as CASSAGISGNTIYF.

The genes are TRBV18 and TRBJ1-1; the D is unclear. Trimming shortened V by 0 bases and J by 1 base, and 3 bases separated the two germline ends. This CDR3 has 13 residues. The germline V gene has CDR1 KGHSH and CDR2 LQKENI. CDR3 residues: CASSPPGNTEAFF. The CDR3 nucleotides read TGTGCCAGCTCACCACCGGGGAACACTGAAGCTTTCTTT. The full variable domain, in which reference TRBV18 and TRBJ1-1 provide the parts outside the CDR3, is NAGVMQNPRHLVRRRGQEARLRCSPMKGHSHVYWYRQLPEEGLKFMVYLQKENIIDESGMPKERFSAEFPKEGPSILRIQQVVRGDSAAYFCASSPPGNTEAFFGQGTRLTVV.

By sample share, this clone is medium-sized. The chain uses TRBV29-1 and TRBJ1-3; 7 bases line up with TRBD1. Germline V gene data show CDR1 as SQVTM and CDR2 as ANQGSEA. CDR3 length: 12 residues. V shed 7 bases, J shed 2 bases, and the junction held 2 bases outside the gene matches. The DNA for the CDR3 is TGCAGCGCAGGGGGGGCTGGAAACACCATATATTTT. Amino acid sequence: CSAGGAGNTIYF.

This clone was found once. The rearrangement joins TRBV5-6 to TRBJ2-5, with 8 nucleotides matching TRBD1. The CDR3 covers 16 residues. Germline CDR1 is SGHDT and CDR2 is YYEEEE. V lost 5 bases and J lost 0; bases outside the gene matches: 9. The CDR3 protein is CASSLGQGGYQETQYF. CDR3 sequence (DNA): TGTGCCAGCAGTTTAGGACAGGGAGGTTACCAAGAGACCCAGTACTTC.

The genes are TRBV4-1 and TRBJ2-1; D call uncertain. The CDR3 loop spans 13 amino acids. Trimming removed 3 bases at V and 9 bases at J, with 12 bases between. Germline V gene sequence: CDR1 MGHRA, CDR2 YSYEKL. The CDR3 coding sequence is TGCGCCAGCAGCCAGGGTCCAGGTTCTGAGCAGTTCTTC. It codes for CASSQGPGSEQFF.

The V and J genes are TRBV6-1 and TRBJ1-5, with D possibly being TRBD1 (6 bases). V lost 1 base and J 3 bases, leaving 13 bases between the germline ends. The CDR3 spans 16 residues. Germline CDR1 MNHNS, CDR2 SASEGT. CDR3 sequence reads: CASSEEGERNNQPQHF. The CDR3 DNA follows: TGTGCCAGCAGTGAAGAGGGGGAAAGGAACAATCAGCCCCAGCATTTT.

The chain carries TRBV19 and TRBJ1-5, with D possibly being TRBD1 (6 bases). Germline V gene sequence: CDR1 LNHDA, CDR2 SQIVND (reference sequence). Trimming left V 8 bases short and J 0 bases short, with 20 bases between. The CDR3 spans 17 residues. CDR3 residues: CASLEGVGGDSNQPQHF. The DNA of the CDR3 is TGTGCCAGTTTGGAGGGGGTCGGTGGTGATAGCAATCAGCCCCAGCATTTT.

The gene calls are TRBV29-1 and TRBJ2-7, with D unresolved. The CDR3 consists of 11 residues. Germline assignment: CDR1 SQVTM and CDR2 ANQGSEA. Trimming shortened V by 4 bases and J by 6 bases, and 10 bases separated the two germline ends. The CDR3 nucleotides read TGCAGCGTTGGGACGCCTACCGAGCAGTACTTC. Translation gives CSVGTPTEQYF.

The chain is built from TRBV6-5 and TRBJ1-3, with D hard to call. Germline CDR1 and CDR2: MNHEY and SVGAGI. The CDR3 spans 13 residues. The V and J ends lost 5 bases and 4 bases respectively, with 9 bases between them. CDR3 residues: CASSLRTGNTIYF. CDR3 bases: TGTGCCAGCAGTCTACGGACGGGAAACACCATATATTTT.

This clone ranks as medium-sized. This rearrangement joins TRBV2 to TRBJ1-1; 9 bases map to TRBD1. Trimming at V came to 5 bases and at J to 10 bases, leaving 5 bases not matched to a gene. This CDR3 is 12 amino acids long. CDR1 and CDR2 from the germline V gene are SNHLY and FYNNEI. The DNA for the CDR3 is TGTGCCAGCAGTAGGGTACAGGGGGCAGCTTTCTTT. It is translated as CASSRVQGAAFF.

Written as DNA, the CDR3 is TGTGCCAGTAGTCCCGGACTAGCGGGGGGCGGGGGAGATACGCAGTATTTT. It specifies CASSPGLAGGGGDTQYF. J is TRBJ2-3 and V is TRBV19, with 14 bases matching TRBD2. J gave up 5 bases and V 5 bases, and 9 bases lay outside the gene matches. Germline CDR1 LNHDA, CDR2 SQIVND (reference sequence). The CDR3 runs 17 residues.

The V call is TRBV4-1, the J call TRBJ2-7; D is unclear. The length of the CDR3 is 15 residues. Between the trimmed V and J ends, which lost 0 bases and 2 bases, there was a span of 11 bases. Germline V gives CDR1 MGHRA, CDR2 YSYEKL. The CDR3 DNA follows: TGCGCCAGCAGCCAAGATCGGATAGGAACCTACGAGCAGTACTTC. Protein sequence: CASSQDRIGTYEQYF.

The chain carries TRBV6-5 and TRBJ1-6; D is unresolved. This CDR3 has 11 residues. Trimming removed 6 bases from V and 8 bases from J, with 5 bases in between. Looked up from germline, CDR1 is MNHEY and CDR2 is SVGAGI. The chain's CDR3 is CASRVYSPLHF. CDR3 nucleotides: TGTGCCAGCAGGGTCTATTCACCCCTCCACTTT.

The chain joins TRBV6-1 to TRBJ2-5, with TRBD1 matching over 7 bases. Germline-derived CDR1 and CDR2 are MNHNS and SASEGT. CDR3 length: 14 amino acids. The junction had 8 bases not matched to a gene; V was cut back by 4 bases and J by 6 bases. This chain's CDR3 is CASSGTGRAKTQYF. The CDR3 DNA is TGTGCCAGCAGTGGGACAGGCCGCGCGAAGACCCAGTACTTC.

V usage is TRBV4-3 and J usage is TRBJ2-3, with D unresolved. This CDR3 has 13 amino acids. CDR1 LGHNA and CDR2 YSLEER come from the germline V gene. The V gene lost 0 bases and the J gene lost 5 bases, with 6 bases spanning the gap. Here the CDR3 DNA reads TGCGCCAGCAGCCAAGAACTCGTAGATACGCAGTATTTT. Translating gives CASSQELVDTQYF.

The chain couples TRBV5-1 to TRBJ1-2; TRBD1 agrees at 8 bases. With 5 bases clipped from V and 8 bases from J, the junction kept 8 bases outside the gene matches. The germline V gene has CDR1 SGHRS and CDR2 YFSETQ. The CDR3 extends over 13 amino acids. Written as DNA, the CDR3 is TGCGCCAGCAGGGGGGGGACAGGCCGCGGCTACACCTTC. Its protein is CASRGGTGRGYTF.

This rearrangement joins TRBV5-1 to TRBJ2-7; D is tentatively TRBD1 or TRBD2 (5 bases each). Trimming took off 4 bases at V and 2 bases at J, with 13 bases between the two ends. Germline V CDR1 and CDR2: SGHRS, YFSETQ. The CDR3 is 14 residues long. DNA of the CDR3: TGCGCCAGCAGCCCCGGGGCCGGAGCCTACGAGCAGTACTTC. Translated: CASSPGAGAYEQYF. Full variable domain (remainder filled in from reference TRBV5-1 and TRBJ2-7): KAGVTQTPRYLIKTRGQQVTLSCSPISGHRSVSWYQQTPGQGLQFLFEYFSETQRNKGNFPGRFSGRQFSNSRSEMNVSTLELGDSALYLCASSPGAGAYEQYFGPGTRLTVT.

This clone has more than one count but fewer than ten. The V gene is TRBV14, the J gene TRBJ2-7; 10 bases align to TRBD2. The length of the CDR3 is 16 residues. The V gene end was trimmed by 4 bases and the J gene end by 7 bases; junction bases not matched to a gene: 13. Per germline, CDR1 SGHDN and CDR2 FVKESK. This CDR3 is CASSPPSSGGAFEQYF. CDR3 DNA: TGTGCCAGCAGCCCGCCCTCCAGCGGGGGGGCCTTTGAGCAGTACTTC.

This clone showed up just a few times. The chain couples TRBV4-3 to TRBJ2-1, with TRBD1 identical over 7 bases. Per germline, CDR1 LGHNA and CDR2 YSLEER. Trimming cost V 4 bases and J 2 bases; bases outside gene matches: 8. The CDR3 contains 16 residues. DNA of the CDR3: TGCGCCAGCAGCCCTAGGGCGCAGGGGGCCTACAATGAGCAGTTCTTC. This sequence encodes CASSPRAQGAYNEQFF.

The chain combines TRBV10-3 with TRBJ1-1, with D possibly being TRBD1 (5 bases). The CDR3 has 15 amino acids. Germline CDR1 reads ENHRY; CDR2 reads SYGVKD. V dropped 1 base and J dropped 3 bases, with 12 bases sitting between them. The CDR3 reads CAISEWGDRDTEAFF. Written as DNA, the CDR3 is TGTGCCATCAGTGAGTGGGGGGATCGTGACACTGAAGCTTTCTTT.

This chain's CDR3 is CASSEGKGGAYNEQFF. CDR3 nucleotides: TGTGCCAGCAGTGAGGGAAAGGGGGGGGCCTACAATGAGCAGTTCTTC. The rearrangement links TRBV6-4 to TRBJ2-1, with a weak D call TRBD2 (7 bases). The germline gives CDR1 MRHNA, CDR2 SNTAGT. The V end was cut by 3 bases, the J end by 2 bases, with 14 bases between. The CDR3 runs 16 residues.

The J gene is TRBJ1-2, the V gene TRBV7-9; 12 nucleotides match TRBD1. Trimming removed 5 bases from V and 9 bases from J; junction bases left unmatched: 10. Germline values: CDR1 SEHNR, CDR2 FQNEAQ (reference sequence). This CDR3 comprises 15 residues. The CDR3 here is CASSAPGQGAGSYTF. The CDR3 nucleotides are TGTGCCAGCAGCGCGCCGGGACAGGGGGCGGGTAGCTACACCTTC.

This chain connects TRBV4-1 to TRBJ2-1, with D possibly matching TRBD2 (6 bases). V was shortened by 0 bases and J by 7 bases, with 16 bases between the two germline ends. Germline V gene lookup returns CDR1 MGHRA and CDR2 YSYEKL. This CDR3 has 16 amino acids. The CDR3 here is CASSQDGGSLRNEQFF. The DNA of the CDR3 is TGCGCCAGCAGCCAAGATGGGGGGTCCCTACGGAATGAGCAGTTCTTC.

The rearrangement links TRBV21-1 to TRBJ2-7; TRBD1, the table's D call, was not compared with the DNA. TRBV21-1 is shown as a pseudogene. CDR3 size: 17 residues. The CDR3 DNA sequence: TGTGCCAGCAGCAAACAGGGTACCCTACACTCTTCCTACGAGCAGTACTTC. It translates to CASSKQGTLHSSYEQYF.

The chain uses TRBV2 and TRBJ1-2; D is undetermined. Trimming cost V 7 bases and J 3 bases, with 18 bases left between them. CDR1 and CDR2 from the germline V gene are SNHLY and FYNNEI. CDR3 length equals 15 residues. CDR3 region: CASTTPSDFDYGYTF. DNA of the CDR3: TGTGCCAGCACCACCCCTTCCGACTTTGACTATGGCTACACCTTC.